These 13 T cell receptor beta chains were sequenced from one sample in a study of naive and memory T cell subsets. Study conclusions and caveats: A few larger clonotypes appeared in naive repertoires, especially CD8, possibly memory cells re-expressing CD45RA.

No antigen has been assigned to these receptors. Two oligonucleotides, mixed equimolar, formed the beta constant-region primer covering TRBC1 and TRBC2. Four rounds of PCR amplified the ligated cDNA using nested alpha and beta constant-region primers plus SP2. TCRdb used MiXCR to reprocess the UMI-ligation and nested PCR reads, holding one entry per CDR3 protein. The table shows roughly 100,000 distinct CDR3 sequences, with approximately 10% occurring only once. Sequenced: naive CD4+ T cells from blood. The receptors derive from a human donor in good health.

Concerning this clonotype itself: A single base separates this from a much larger clone, so it may be a read error. V is TRBV5-1 and J is TRBJ2-3, with D perhaps assigned TRBD1 or TRBD2 (5 bases each). The germline gives CDR1 SGHRS, CDR2 YFSETQ. The CDR3 has 14 amino acids. Trimming stripped 4 bases from V and 0 bases from J, with 9 bases between. This CDR3 reads CASSGTTSTDTQYF. Here the CDR3 DNA reads TGCGCCAGCAGCGGGACCACTAGCACAGATACGCAGTATTTT.

The V call is TRBV7-9, the J call TRBJ1-4; TRBD1 might be the D (5 bases). V was pared by 0 bases and J by 8 bases, with 7 bases between. The CDR3 is made up of 13 amino acids. Germline-derived CDR1 and CDR2 are SEHNR and FQNEAQ (reference sequence). In DNA form, the CDR3 reads TGTGCCAGCAGCTTAGCCCAGGGCGAAAAACTGTTTTTT. This sequence encodes CASSLAQGEKLFF.

This clonotype was seen more than once but under ten times. The rearrangement joins TRBV28 to TRBJ1-6, with TRBD1 as a possible D gene (6 bases). V was pared by 2 bases and J by 10 bases, with 18 bases between. The germline V gene has CDR1 MDHEN and CDR2 SYDVKM. CDR3 length equals 16 residues. CDR3 DNA sequence: TGTGCCAGCAGTTTAAATGTAATCAGGGGCGGATCACCCCTCCACTTT. Its translation: CASSLNVIRGGSPLHF.

This chain joins TRBV6-5 and TRBJ1-6, with D possibly matching TRBD1 (6 bases). Per germline, CDR1 MNHEY and CDR2 SVGAGI. V was shortened by 6 bases and J by 7 bases, with 16 bases between the two germline ends. The CDR3 consists of 15 residues. CDR3: CASSSRTAPNSPLHF. As DNA, the CDR3 is TGTGCCAGCAGCTCCAGGACAGCCCCGAATTCACCCCTCCACTTT.

The sample holds many counts of this clonotype. The V gene is TRBV6-2 or TRBV6-3, the J gene TRBJ2-5; 10 bases align to TRBD1. This CDR3 region has 17 residues. The germline V gene encodes CDR1 MNHEY and CDR2 SVGEGT. Trimming took 7 bases from V and 2 from J; bases not matched to a gene: 13. This CDR3 reads CASTPSIRDRGQETQYF. As DNA, the CDR3 is TGTGCCAGCACTCCCAGTATCCGGGACAGGGGTCAAGAGACCCAGTACTTC.

This chain uses TRBV6-1 with TRBJ1-2; tentatively, D is TRBD1 (5 bases). CDR1 and CDR2 (germline): MNHNS, SASEGT. The V gene lost 6 bases and the J gene lost 4 bases, with 12 bases spanning the gap. CDR3 size: 13 residues. CDR3 nucleotide sequence: TGTGCCAGCAGCACCGACAGCCTCTATGGCTACACCTTC. It specifies CASSTDSLYGYTF.

This clonotype occurred a few times. The CDR3 protein is CASSQTGTELSLAKNIQYF. In nucleotides, the CDR3 is TGTGCCAGCAGCCAAACCGGGACAGAACTCTCTTTAGCCAAAAACATTCAGTACTTC. The chain links TRBV27 to TRBJ2-4; 7 bases fit TRBD1. CDR1 and CDR2 from the germline V gene are MNHEY and SMNVEV (reference sequence). J lost 0 bases, V lost 6 bases, and 17 bases had no gene match. This CDR3 contains 19 residues.

V gene TRBV7-9 combines with J gene TRBJ2-1, with 7 nucleotides matching TRBD2. The CDR3 is 17 residues long. Germline V CDR1 and CDR2: SEHNR, FQNEAQ (reference sequence). Trimming at V came to 5 bases and at J to 0 bases, leaving 10 bases not matched to a gene. In DNA, the CDR3 is TGTGCCAGCAGCATCCGCGGGGGAGGACCCTCCTACAATGAGCAGTTCTTC. This encodes CASSIRGGGPSYNEQFF. Filled out from reference TRBV7-9 and TRBJ2-1, the complete variable domain reads DTGVSQNPRHKITKRGQNVTFRCDPISEHNRLYWYRQTLGQGPEFLTYFQNEAQLEKSRLLSDRFSAERPKGSFSTLEIQRTEQGDSAMYLCASSIRGGGPSYNEQFFGPGTRLTVL.

The chain employs TRBV7-3 and TRBJ2-1; 7 positions agree with TRBD1. The length of the CDR3 is 16 residues. Germline V gene data show CDR1 as SGHTA and CDR2 as FQGTGA. The V segment lost 1 base and the J segment 8 bases; nucleotides outside the gene matches: 11. CDR3 DNA sequence: TGTGCCAGCAGCTTAAGGGGACAGTCCCCTGGAGATGAGCAGTTCTTC. Encoded protein: CASSLRGQSPGDEQFF.

This clonotype was counted ten times or more. V usage is TRBV7-9 and J usage is TRBJ2-2; 8 bases map to TRBD1. In germline, CDR1 is SEHNR, CDR2 FQNEAQ (reference sequence). The CDR3 covers 18 residues. With 2 bases clipped from V and 5 bases from J, the junction kept 13 bases outside the gene matches. Written as DNA, the CDR3 is TGTGCCAGCAGCTTAAGGCTGATTAGGGACAGGAAGACCGGGGAGCTGTTTTTT. Translation: CASSLRLIRDRKTGELFF.

This clonotype was seen a handful of times. The rearrangement uses TRBV28 and TRBJ1-2, with D tentatively TRBD1 (6 bases). Per the germline V gene, CDR1 is MDHEN and CDR2 is SYDVKM. Trimming took 8 bases from V and 4 from J, leaving 14 bases between them. The CDR3 consists of 13 residues. The CDR3 nucleotides read TGTGCCAGCCGTGTTGACAGGACCTATGGCTACACCTTC. Translating gives CASRVDRTYGYTF.

This clonotype was seen only once. The V and J genes are TRBV7-9 and TRBJ1-3; a possible D gene is TRBD1 (6 bases). Germline CDR1 reads SEHNR; CDR2 reads FQNEAQ (reference sequence). Trimming took off 1 base at V and 2 bases at J, with 12 bases between the two ends. The CDR3 consists of 16 residues. The CDR3, as DNA: TGTGCCAGCAGCTTAGATGGGACACTCCCTGGAAACACCATATATTTT. Translation: CASSLDGTLPGNTIYF.

In this sample, this clonotype turned up a few times. J is TRBJ2-1 and V is TRBV5-1, with D unresolved. Trimming pared 1 base from V and 5 bases from J, leaving 7 bases between. CDR3 size: 13 residues. CDR1 is SGHRS and CDR2 is YFSETQ in the germline V gene. The CDR3 protein is CASSLLENNEQFF. The CDR3 DNA is TGCGCCAGCAGCTTGCTCGAAAACAATGAGCAGTTCTTC.